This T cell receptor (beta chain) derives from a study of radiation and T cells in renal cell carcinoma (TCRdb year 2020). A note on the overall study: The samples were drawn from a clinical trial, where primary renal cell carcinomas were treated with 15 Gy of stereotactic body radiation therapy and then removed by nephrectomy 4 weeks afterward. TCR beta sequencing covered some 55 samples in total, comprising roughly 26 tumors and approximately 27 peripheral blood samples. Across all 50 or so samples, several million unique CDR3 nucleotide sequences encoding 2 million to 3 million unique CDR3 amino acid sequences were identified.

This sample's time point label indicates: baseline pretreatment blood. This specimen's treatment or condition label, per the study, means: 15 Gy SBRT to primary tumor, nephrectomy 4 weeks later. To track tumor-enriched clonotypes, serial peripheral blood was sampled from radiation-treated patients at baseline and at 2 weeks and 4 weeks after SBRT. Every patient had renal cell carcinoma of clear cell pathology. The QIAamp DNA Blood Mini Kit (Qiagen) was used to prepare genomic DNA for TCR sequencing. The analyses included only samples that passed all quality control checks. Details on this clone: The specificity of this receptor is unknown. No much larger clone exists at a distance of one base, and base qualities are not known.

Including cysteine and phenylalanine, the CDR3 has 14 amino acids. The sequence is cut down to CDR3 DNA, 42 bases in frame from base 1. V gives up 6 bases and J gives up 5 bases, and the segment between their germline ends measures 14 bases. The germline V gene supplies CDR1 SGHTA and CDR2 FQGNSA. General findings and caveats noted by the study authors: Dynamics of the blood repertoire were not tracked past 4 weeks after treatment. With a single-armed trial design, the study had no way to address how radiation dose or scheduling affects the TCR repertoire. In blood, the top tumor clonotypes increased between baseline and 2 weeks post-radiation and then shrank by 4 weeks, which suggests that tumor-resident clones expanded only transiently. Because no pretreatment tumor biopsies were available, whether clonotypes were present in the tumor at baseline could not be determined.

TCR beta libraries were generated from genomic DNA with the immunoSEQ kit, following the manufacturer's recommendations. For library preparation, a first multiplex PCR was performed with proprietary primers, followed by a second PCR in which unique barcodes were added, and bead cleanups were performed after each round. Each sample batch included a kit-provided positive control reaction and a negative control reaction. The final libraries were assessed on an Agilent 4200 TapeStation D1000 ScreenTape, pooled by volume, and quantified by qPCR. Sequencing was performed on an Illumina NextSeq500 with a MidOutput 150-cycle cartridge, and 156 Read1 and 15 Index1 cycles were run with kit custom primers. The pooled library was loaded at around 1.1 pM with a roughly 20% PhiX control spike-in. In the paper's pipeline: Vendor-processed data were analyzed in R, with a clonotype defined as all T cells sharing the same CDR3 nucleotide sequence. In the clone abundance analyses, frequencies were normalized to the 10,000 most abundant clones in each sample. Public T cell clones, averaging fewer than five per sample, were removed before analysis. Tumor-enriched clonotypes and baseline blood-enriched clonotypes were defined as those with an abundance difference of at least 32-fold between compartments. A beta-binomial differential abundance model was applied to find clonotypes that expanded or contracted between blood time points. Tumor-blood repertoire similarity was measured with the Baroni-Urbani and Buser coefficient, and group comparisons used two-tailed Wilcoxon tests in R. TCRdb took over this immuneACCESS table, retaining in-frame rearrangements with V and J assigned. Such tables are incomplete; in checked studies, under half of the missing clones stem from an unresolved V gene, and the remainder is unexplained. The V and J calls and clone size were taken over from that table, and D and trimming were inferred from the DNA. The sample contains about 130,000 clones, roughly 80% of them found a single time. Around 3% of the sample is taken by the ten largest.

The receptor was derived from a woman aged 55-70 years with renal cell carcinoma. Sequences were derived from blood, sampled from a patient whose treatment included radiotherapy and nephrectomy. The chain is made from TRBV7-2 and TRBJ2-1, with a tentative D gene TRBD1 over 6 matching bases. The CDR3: CASSSPGHNNEQFF. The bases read TGTGCCAGCAGTTCGCCGGGACATAACAATGAGCAGTTCTTC.